This T cell receptor (beta chain) appears in the sequencing data of a study of blood T cells in healthy people across ages. General study findings and limits: Fewer expanded clones and more diversity marked long-lived versus aged donors.

At least ten counts were recorded for this clonotype. Its antigen is as yet unknown. A second PCR, run for roughly 7 to 11 cycles, used a sample-barcoded 5' primer plus a J-beta primer mix. Each cDNA molecule carried a tag from a template-switch adaptor that contained 12 random nucleotides. TCRdb reprocessed the 5' RACE reads via MiXCR and lists one record per CDR3 protein. The data show about 700,000 distinct CDR3 sequences, 32% seen once. Each donor supplied around 10 milliliters of peripheral blood. Germline V gene lookup returns CDR1 MDHEN and CDR2 SYDVKM. Trimming cost V 7 bases and J 6 bases; bases outside gene matches: 13. This CDR3 is built from 15 residues.

The receptor was isolated from an elderly woman in good health. The sample taken for sequencing was blood. The V gene is TRBV28, the J gene TRBJ2-3, with 7 bases that match TRBD1. The CDR3 DNA follows: TGTGCCAGCACCGAGGGGGCCCCGGACATGGATACGCAGTATTTT. It encodes CASTEGAPDMDTQYF.